These 4 T cell receptor beta chains were all obtained from the same sample, sequenced in a study of control samples from healthy donors and cancer patients. Produced via immunoSEQ multiplex PCR; TCRdb's table is partial and in-frame only. The data hold about 180,000 clones, with around 90% observed a single time. The sequencing input was blood. These receptors were taken from a woman in her 50s in good health.

The CDR3, as DNA: TGTGCCAGCATCCTACAGGGTTACTATGGCTACACCTTC. Amino acids: CASILQGYYGYTF. The chain combines TRBV12-3 or TRBV12-4 with TRBJ1-2, with a weak D call TRBD1 (6 bases). Trimming removed 7 bases from V and 3 bases from J, with 12 bases in between. CDR3 length: 13 residues.

The chain employs TRBV7-2 and TRBJ1-5; a possible D gene is TRBD1 (6 bases). There are 14 residues in the CDR3. CDR1 and CDR2 (germline): SGHTA, FQGNSA. V lost 4 bases to trimming and J lost 6 bases, with 13 bases between them. This CDR3 reads CASSSQGSVQPQHF. The CDR3 region has the DNA TGTGCCAGCAGCTCCCAGGGGTCGGTTCAGCCCCAGCATTTT.

V and J are TRBV7-9 and TRBJ1-2; D is unresolved. The CDR3 has 13 amino acids. The V gene lost 3 bases and the J gene lost 4 bases, with 9 bases spanning the gap. Germline CDR1 and CDR2: SEHNR and FQNEAQ (reference sequence). CDR3 nucleotides: TGTGCCAGCAGCTTGAACGACGGCTATGGCTACACCTTC. It specifies CASSLNDGYGYTF.

The chain couples TRBV7-2 to TRBJ1-5; maybe TRBD1 (5 bases). V lost 3 bases and J lost 2, with 8 bases in between. The V gene's germline CDR1 is SGHTA and CDR2 FQGNSA. The CDR3 spans 14 residues. The CDR3 here is CASSFGRGNQPQHF. The CDR3, as DNA: TGTGCCAGCAGCTTTGGCAGGGGCAATCAGCCCCAGCATTTT.